These 32 T cell receptor beta chains share one sample of origin, sequenced in a study of cytomegalovirus exposure and HLA in healthy donors. PCR was performed using 60 Vbeta and 13 Jbeta primers. Profiled with immunoSEQ multiplex PCR; TCRdb holds only in-frame clones, not every one. The sample yields some 41,000 clones, 51% seen once. The sequencing sample was made of PBMCs. The receptor source for this set is a man aged 60 to 75 in good health and CMV-seronegative.

The V and J genes are TRBV6-6 and TRBJ1-5; D not resolved. From germline, CDR1 is MNHNY and CDR2 SVGAGI (reference sequence). Trimming stripped 4 bases from V and 1 base from J, with 11 bases between. This CDR3 spans 15 amino acids. This CDR3 is CASSWGGGSNQPQHF. Written as DNA, the CDR3 is TGTGCCAGCAGTTGGGGAGGAGGGAGCAATCAGCCCCAGCATTTT.

The CDR3 sequence: CAPGHYGYTF. In DNA form, the CDR3 reads TGTGCCCCAGGCCACTATGGCTACACCTTC. The V and J genes are TRBV30 and TRBJ1-2; D gene unclear. This CDR3 contains 10 residues. Trimming left V 8 bases short and J 3 bases short, with 7 bases between. Germline CDR1 is GTSNPN and CDR2 is SVGIG (reference sequence).

Here the CDR3 reads CASSAASGVRNTIYF. CDR3 DNA sequence: TGTGCCAGCAGCGCCGCGTCCGGGGTCCGGAACACCATATATTTT. The chain joins TRBV7-6 to TRBJ1-3; D is unresolved. The CDR3 has 15 residues. Trimming left V 5 bases short and J 7 bases short, with 18 bases between. From germline, CDR1 is SGHVS and CDR2 FNYEAQ.

The chain employs TRBV19 and TRBJ2-5, with TRBD2 matching over 14 bases. The V segment lost 5 bases and the J segment 6 bases; nucleotides outside the gene matches: 5. This CDR3 contains 15 residues. The germline gives CDR1 LNHDA, CDR2 SQIVND (reference sequence). CDR3 nucleotides: TGTGCCAGTAGTTCTGGACTAGCGGGAGGTCAGACCCAGTACTTC. Residues: CASSSGLAGGQTQYF.

This clone was observed a few times. This sequence is one base from a far larger clone and is likely a read error. The chain links TRBV27 to TRBJ2-5; 10 bases align to TRBD1. Matching the DNA end better, TRBJ2-7 makes the J call doubtful. The CDR3 has 15 residues. CDR1 and CDR2 from the germline V gene are MNHEY and SMNVEV (reference sequence). The CDR3 loop is CASSQTGTGVYEQYF. The CDR3 bases are TGTGCCAGTAGTCAGACCGGGACAGGGGTATACGAGCAGTACTTC.

The chain is built from TRBV7-2 and TRBJ1-1; D may be TRBD1 (5 bases). The CDR3 is 13 residues long. Per the germline V gene, CDR1 is SGHTA and CDR2 is FQGNSA. With 2 bases removed from V and 1 base from J, the gap between germline ends came to 5 bases. CDR3 bases: TGTGCCAGCAGCTTACAGGGGAACACTGAAGCTTTCTTT. The encoded protein is CASSLQGNTEAFF.

Only a few counts were recorded for this clone. This chain connects TRBV30 to TRBJ2-1; no firm D call. V was shortened by 0 bases and J by 8 bases, with 5 bases between the two germline ends. Germline CDR1 reads GTSNPN; CDR2 reads SVGIG (reference sequence). This CDR3 has 11 residues. The CDR3 region is CAWSVRDEQFF. The CDR3 region has the DNA TGTGCCTGGAGTGTACGGGATGAGCAGTTCTTC. Based on the CDR3 plus reference TRBV30 and TRBJ2-1, the full variable domain is SQTIHQWPATLVQPVGSPLSLECTVEGTSNPNLYWYRQAAGRGLQLLFYSVGIGQISSEVPQNLSASRPQDRQFILSSKKLLLSDSGFYLCAWSVRDEQFFGPGTRLTVL.

The chain recombines TRBV18 with TRBJ2-7, with 7 positions matching TRBD2. Trimming at V came to 4 bases and at J to 1 base, leaving 7 bases not matched to a gene. Germline CDR1 KGHSH, CDR2 LQKENI. The CDR3 runs to 15 residues. In DNA, the CDR3 is TGTGCCAGCTCACGTCAAGGGACTAAATCCTACGAGCAGTACTTC. Encoded protein: CASSRQGTKSYEQYF.

The chain carries TRBV6-5 and TRBJ2-7; D ambiguous. Trimming took off 10 bases at V and 6 bases at J, with 16 bases between the two ends. The CDR3 runs 12 residues. Germline-derived CDR1 and CDR2 are MNHEY and SVGAGI. The chain's CDR3 is CATRLPAGEQYF. The CDR3 DNA follows: TGTGCCACTCGTTTGCCCGCAGGCGAGCAGTACTTC.

This clone appeared a few times. The chain recombines TRBV5-1 with TRBJ2-5, with a possible D match to TRBD2 (5 bases). The CDR3 is 13 residues long. Per germline, CDR1 SGHRS and CDR2 YFSETQ. The germline V and J ends were trimmed by 4 bases and 1 base, with 8 bases remaining between them. CDR3 loop: CASSPRGQETQYF. The CDR3 coding sequence is TGCGCCAGCAGCCCCCGGGGCCAAGAGACCCAGTACTTC.

The rearrangement uses TRBV28 and TRBJ1-5; D call uncertain. The CDR3 sequence is 14 residues long. The germline V and J ends were trimmed by 2 bases and 0 bases, with 5 bases remaining between them. The V gene's germline CDR1 is MDHEN and CDR2 SYDVKM. The CDR3 region has the DNA TGTGCCAGCAGTTTAGGAGGTAGCAATCAGCCCCAGCATTTT. Its translation is CASSLGGSNQPQHF. The variable domain in full, completed from reference TRBV28 and TRBJ1-5, reads DVKVTQSSRYLVKRTGEKVFLECVQDMDHENMFWYRQDPGLGLRLIYFSYDVKMKEKGDIPEGYSVSREKKERFSLILESASTNQTSMYLCASSLGGSNQPQHFGDGTRLSIL.

The chain joins TRBV4-3 to TRBJ2-1; 10 bases fit TRBD2. This CDR3 has 15 amino acids. With 4 bases clipped from V and 4 bases from J, the junction kept 4 bases outside the gene matches. Per germline, CDR1 LGHNA and CDR2 YSLEER. In DNA form, the CDR3 reads TGCGCCAGCAGCCCGGGACTAGCGACTTACAATGAGCAGTTCTTC. It specifies CASSPGLATYNEQFF.

In its sample, this clone was seen a few times. The chain has TRBV5-4 and TRBJ2-6, with a tentative D call TRBD1 (5 bases). The length of the CDR3 is 14 residues. The V gene lost 5 bases and the J gene lost 0 bases, with 6 bases spanning the gap. CDR1 and CDR2 (germline): SGHNT, YYREEE (reference sequence). The CDR3 here is CASSDSSGANVLTF. As DNA, the CDR3 is TGTGCCAGCAGTGACAGCTCTGGGGCCAACGTCCTGACTTTC. Full variable domain (rest looked up from reference TRBV5-4 and TRBJ2-6): ETGVTQSPTHLIKTRGQQVTLRCSSQSGHNTVSWYQQALGQGPQFIFQYYREEENGRGNFPPRFSGLQFPNYSSELNVNALELDDSALYLCASSDSSGANVLTFGAGSRLTVL.

This clone has a handful of counts. This chain joins TRBV19 and TRBJ2-5; 9 positions agree with TRBD1. The junction had 5 bases not matched to a gene; V was cut back by 5 bases and J by 4 bases. The CDR3 sequence is 14 residues long. Germline V gene sequence: CDR1 LNHDA, CDR2 SQIVND (reference sequence). CDR3 DNA sequence: TGTGCCAGTAGTGGACAGGGGACGAGAGAGACCCAGTACTTC. Translating gives CASSGQGTRETQYF. Looking up the rest from reference TRBV19 and TRBJ2-5 gives the full variable domain: DGGITQSPKYLFRKEGQNVTLSCEQNLNHDAMYWYRQDPGQGLRLIYYSQIVNDFQKGDIAEGYSVSREKKESFPLTVTSAQKNPTAFYLCASSGQGTRETQYFGPGTRLLVL.

This clone was observed a few times. The chain joins TRBV6-5 to TRBJ1-2; D is unclear. Germline V gives CDR1 MNHEY, CDR2 SVGAGI. V lost 7 bases to trimming and J lost 8 bases, with 17 bases between them. The CDR3 length is 13 residues. The CDR3 nucleotides are TGTGCCAGCACCAGATCGGGGAGTGGGGGCTACACCTTC. This sequence encodes CASTRSGSGGYTF.

The rearrangement uses TRBV7-3 and TRBJ1-1; 7 nucleotides align to TRBD1. Germline lookup yields CDR1 SGHTA and CDR2 FQGTGA. There are 13 residues in the CDR3. Losses at the gene ends were 5 bases for V and 4 bases for J; bases not matched to a gene: 4. CDR3 in amino acids: CASSEQGSTEAFF. For the CDR3, the DNA is TGTGCCAGCAGCGAACAGGGGAGCACTGAAGCTTTCTTT. Variable domain in full (rest from reference TRBV7-3 and TRBJ1-1): GAGVSQTPSNKVTEKGKYVELRCDPISGHTALYWYRQSLGQGPEFLIYFQGTGAADDSGLPNDRFFAVRPEGSVSTLKIQRTERGDSAVYLCASSEQGSTEAFFGQGTRLTVV.

The table lists this clone with a few counts. The rearrangement links TRBV29-1 to TRBJ1-1; a possible D gene is TRBD1 (5 bases). From germline, CDR1 is SQVTM and CDR2 ANQGSEA. This CDR3 spans 13 amino acids. V lost 6 bases and J 4 bases, leaving 15 bases between the germline ends. For the CDR3, the DNA is TGCAGCGTCGTACCCGGGAGGGGCACTGAAGCTTTCTTT. Amino acid sequence: CSVVPGRGTEAFF.

The chain uses TRBV15 and TRBJ2-1; 7 bases are a match to TRBD1. The CDR3 sequence is 15 residues long. CDR1 and CDR2 from the germline V gene are LNHNV and YYDKDF (reference sequence). The V gene end was trimmed by 1 base and the J gene end by 5 bases; junction bases not matched to a gene: 5. This CDR3 is CATSRVRDSNNEQFF. CDR3 DNA sequence: TGTGCCACCAGCAGAGTCCGGGACAGTAACAATGAGCAGTTCTTC.

This clone was recorded a few times. The chain uses TRBV4-2 and TRBJ1-6; 7 bases are a match to TRBD1. Germline V gives CDR1 LGHNA, CDR2 YNFKEQ. CDR3 length equals 14 residues. The V and J ends lost 8 bases and 0 bases, in that order; junction bases with no gene match: 1. CDR3 sequence reads: CASRDSSYNSPLHF. For the CDR3, the DNA is TGTGCCAGCCGGGACAGCTCCTATAATTCACCCCTCCACTTT.

This chain connects TRBV7-2 to TRBJ1-5; TRBD1 agrees at 9 bases. The V and J ends lost 4 bases and 7 bases, in that order; junction bases with no gene match: 2. Germline loops: CDR1 SGHTA, CDR2 FQGNSA. This CDR3 is 13 amino acids long. The CDR3 nucleotides read TGTGCCAGCAGCTCGGACAGGGGCCAGCCCCAGCATTTT. This encodes CASSSDRGQPQHF. Based on the CDR3 plus reference TRBV7-2 and TRBJ1-5, the full variable domain is GAGVSQSPSNKVTEKGKDVELRCDPISGHTALYWYRQSLGQGLEFLIYFQGNSAPDKSGLPSDRFSAERTGGSVSTLTIQRTQQEDSAVYLCASSSDRGQPQHFGDGTRLSIL.

This clone was counted a single time. V usage is TRBV18 and J usage is TRBJ1-5; D gene uncertain. This CDR3 has 15 residues. Germline CDR1 is KGHSH and CDR2 is LQKENI. Between the trimmed V and J ends, which lost 3 bases and 6 bases, there was a span of 15 bases. The CDR3 DNA follows: TGTGCCAGCTCACCGGGTGGCCGAGGCGTTCAGCCCCAGCATTTT. Protein sequence: CASSPGGRGVQPQHF. Complete variable domain (other parts from reference TRBV18 and TRBJ1-5): NAGVMQNPRHLVRRRGQEARLRCSPMKGHSHVYWYRQLPEEGLKFMVYLQKENIIDESGMPKERFSAEFPKEGPSILRIQQVVRGDSAAYFCASSPGGRGVQPQHFGDGTRLSIL.

V gene TRBV30 combines with J gene TRBJ2-7, with D maybe TRBD1 (6 bases). Trimming shortened V by 3 bases and J by 4 bases, and 13 bases separated the two germline ends. This CDR3 region has 13 residues. Germline V gene sequence: CDR1 GTSNPN, CDR2 SVGIG (reference sequence). CDR3 sequence: CAWSLVGAYEQYF. Written as DNA, the CDR3 is TGTGCCTGGAGCCTAGTGGGGGCATACGAGCAGTACTTC.

This clone is a singleton in its sample. DNA of the CDR3: TGTGCCAGCAGCGCGGGATGGGACGTCGGCGGGGACGAGCAGTACTTC. This codes for CASSAGWDVGGDEQYF. The chain carries TRBV21-1 and TRBJ2-7; the table's D call, TRBD2, has no DNA check behind it. TRBV21-1 is reported as a pseudogene. CDR3 size: 16 residues.

This chain links TRBV5-1 with TRBJ2-6, with TRBD2 matching over 7 bases. Germline-derived CDR1 and CDR2 are SGHRS and YFSETQ. CDR3 length: 16 amino acids. Germline trimming cut 3 bases from V and 1 base from J; bases unmatched to any gene: 4. CDR3 in amino acids: CASSWGGLSGANVLTF. The CDR3 region has the DNA TGCGCCAGCAGCTGGGGGGGGTTGTCTGGGGCCAACGTCCTGACTTTC.

V gene TRBV19 combines with J gene TRBJ2-5, with D maybe TRBD1 (6 bases). CDR1 and CDR2 from the germline V gene are LNHDA and SQIVND (reference sequence). The CDR3 extends over 16 amino acids. Trimming cost V 1 base and J 2 bases, with 14 bases left between them. CDR3 bases: TGTGCCAGTAGTATAGGAGCAGGGGCCCTTCAAGAGACCCAGTACTTC. This sequence encodes CASSIGAGALQETQYF.

In its sample, this clone was seen a few times. The genes are TRBV7-6 and TRBJ2-2; 8 positions match TRBD2. This CDR3 spans 16 amino acids. Trimming removed 3 bases from V and 2 bases from J; junction bases left unmatched: 5. The germline V gene encodes CDR1 SGHVS and CDR2 FNYEAQ. In DNA form, the CDR3 reads TGTGCCAGCAGCTTTTGGAGCGGGGGAAACACCGGGGAGCTGTTTTTT. It specifies CASSFWSGGNTGELFF.

This chain links TRBV19 with TRBJ2-1; maybe TRBD2 (5 bases). V dropped 7 bases and J dropped 5 bases, with 12 bases sitting between them. CDR3 length equals 13 residues. From germline, CDR1 is LNHDA and CDR2 SQIVND (reference sequence). The CDR3 DNA reads as TGTGCCAGTACCTGGACTGGGGACAATGAGCAGTTCTTC. This sequence encodes CASTWTGDNEQFF. The whole variable domain, remainder taken from reference TRBV19 and TRBJ2-1, is DGGITQSPKYLFRKEGQNVTLSCEQNLNHDAMYWYRQDPGQGLRLIYYSQIVNDFQKGDIAEGYSVSREKKESFPLTVTSAQKNPTAFYLCASTWTGDNEQFFGPGTRLTVL.

This chain uses TRBV5-1 with TRBJ2-7; perhaps TRBD1 as D (6 bases). The CDR3 contains 15 residues. Germline V CDR1 and CDR2: SGHRS, YFSETQ. V was cut by 0 bases and J by 2 bases, with 12 bases left in between. The chain's CDR3 is CASSLGSRGTYEQYF. DNA of the CDR3: TGCGCCAGCAGCTTGGGGTCCAGGGGTACCTACGAGCAGTACTTC. The variable domain in full, with the rest retrieved from reference TRBV5-1 and TRBJ2-7, is KAGVTQTPRYLIKTRGQQVTLSCSPISGHRSVSWYQQTPGQGLQFLFEYFSETQRNKGNFPGRFSGRQFSNSRSEMNVSTLELGDSALYLCASSLGSRGTYEQYFGPGTRLTVT.

This clone was recorded a few times. The chain couples TRBV23-1 to TRBJ1-2; TRBD1 matches at 8 bases. TRBV23-1 is treated as an ORF (open reading frame) with a function not yet certain. The V segment lost 2 bases and the J segment 8 bases; nucleotides outside the gene matches: 10. The CDR3 extends over 15 amino acids. The CDR3 nucleotides are TGCGCCAGCAGTCAACCGACGGACAGGGCACACGGCTACACCTTC. It specifies CASSQPTDRAHGYTF.

The chain links TRBV5-1 to TRBJ2-3; 11 bases match TRBD2. The CDR3 runs 13 residues. J was trimmed by 9 bases and V by 7 bases; bases with no gene match: 7. CDR1 and CDR2 (germline): SGHRS, YFSETQ. CDR3 in DNA: TGCGCCAGCGTAACTAGCGGGAGTCCCACGCAGTATTTT. Translated, it gives CASVTSGSPTQYF.

The rearrangement links TRBV5-8 to TRBJ2-7; D gene unclear. CDR1 is SGHTS, CDR2 YDEGEE, per germline. V gave up 4 bases and J gave up 2 bases, with 4 bases separating them. This CDR3 contains 11 residues. For the CDR3, the DNA is TGTGCCAGCAGCGGCACCTACGAGCAGTACTTC. This gives the protein CASSGTYEQYF.

This sequence joins TRBV6-5 and TRBJ2-2; D gene uncertain. Germline V CDR1 and CDR2: MNHEY, SVGAGI. The CDR3 spans 14 residues. The V gene lost 1 base and the J gene lost 2 bases, with 5 bases spanning the gap. The CDR3 protein is CASSYFHNTGELFF. In nucleotides, the CDR3 is TGTGCCAGCAGTTACTTCCATAACACCGGGGAGCTGTTTTTT.